The rows below give T cell receptor beta chains drawn from one sample of a study of blood T cell repertoires in COVID-19. Repertoires were generated with immunoSEQ multiplex PCR, while TCRdb's copy carries only in-frame clones and drops some. The sample holds 200,000 to 250,000 clones, just under 90% seen once. The sequenced material came from peripheral blood. These receptors came from a man aged 25-45 years with COVID-19, enrolled during active disease. CDR3s include the opening cysteine and the closing phenylalanine or tryptophan. The order of the fields is V gene, J gene, CDR3 protein.

>TRBV28|TRBJ1-1
CASSLGRMGAFF
>TRBV29-1|TRBJ1-1
CSVLSGGRGQDTEAFF
>TRBV10-3|TRBJ2-3
CAISGSKAGASTDTQYF
>TRBV3-1/TRBV3-2|TRBJ1-2
CASSHGQIYGYTF
>TRBV7-9|TRBJ1-4
CASSRMGAATNEKLFF
>TRBV27|TRBJ2-1
CASSFPRAGGKNNEQFF
>TRBV18|TRBJ1-2
CASSPPGQGALGYTF
>TRBV7-3|TRBJ2-7
CASSLTRTGTYEQYF
>TRBV4-2|TRBJ2-1
CASSQVGAAPSYNEQFF
>TRBV27|TRBJ2-1
CASSYVSPGLAIYNEQFF
>TRBV5-6|TRBJ1-2
CASSLVGQELYGYTF
>TRBV24-1|TRBJ2-3
CATSDLWTGSTDTQYF
>TRBV28|TRBJ1-2
CASSLKPGGLYGYTF
>TRBV19|TRBJ2-1
CASSMGTVGAYNEQFF
>TRBV5-1|TRBJ2-7
CASRTAYEQYF
>TRBV5-1|TRBJ2-2
CASRLSTGFNTGELFF
>TRBV18|TRBJ2-7
CASSPEGGVLQSGYF
>TRBV6-2/TRBV6-3|TRBJ2-2
CASGPGAAATGELFF
>TRBV2|TRBJ1-5
CATAESNQPQHF
>TRBV7-9|TRBJ2-7
CASSPGPGQAREQYF
>TRBV10-3|TRBJ1-3
CAIESTSSGNTIYF
>TRBV29-1|TRBJ1-1
CSVVKNRDRPLNTEAFF
>TRBV4-1|TRBJ1-1
CASSQSTRGQGFLGTEAFF
>TRBV3-1/TRBV3-2|TRBJ1-2
CASSQTGAGSYGYTF
>TRBV3-1/TRBV3-2|TRBJ2-7
CASSRLQGTYEQYF
>TRBV5-5|TRBJ1-6
CASSFVSHSDNSPLHF
>TRBV7-2|TRBJ2-1
CASSLNGGAYEQFF
>TRBV18|TRBJ2-1
CASSPGEYNEQFF
>TRBV4-3|TRBJ2-7
CASSQDSRTSGIYEQYF
>TRBV15|TRBJ2-1
CATSRTRPTSSYNEQFF
>TRBV19|TRBJ1-6
CASSISGGLTDSPLHF
>TRBV7-9|TRBJ1-5
CASSLTGGQPQHF
>TRBV7-8|TRBJ2-2
CASSPWPDRVYGELFF
>TRBV5-1|TRBJ1-5
CASSLGDSLNQPQHF
>TRBV7-9|TRBJ2-1
CASSLVGTHNEQFF
>TRBV11-2|TRBJ2-7
CASSLRVAGGSEQYF
>TRBV9|TRBJ1-6
CASSPRQGPYNSPLHF
>TRBV6-5|TRBJ1-2
CASSPGQAKLYGYTF
>TRBV7-2|TRBJ2-7
CASSFTGQDSYEQYF